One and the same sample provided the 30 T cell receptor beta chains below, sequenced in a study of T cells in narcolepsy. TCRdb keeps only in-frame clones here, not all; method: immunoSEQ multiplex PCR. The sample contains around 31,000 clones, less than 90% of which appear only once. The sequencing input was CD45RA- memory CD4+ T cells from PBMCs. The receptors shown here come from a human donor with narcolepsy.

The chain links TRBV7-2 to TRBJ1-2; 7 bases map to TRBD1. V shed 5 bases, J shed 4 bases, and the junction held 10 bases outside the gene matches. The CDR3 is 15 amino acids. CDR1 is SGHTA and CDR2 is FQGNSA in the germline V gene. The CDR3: CASSAARGIAYGYTF. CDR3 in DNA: TGTGCCAGCAGCGCCGCCAGGGGGATCGCCTATGGCTACACCTTC.

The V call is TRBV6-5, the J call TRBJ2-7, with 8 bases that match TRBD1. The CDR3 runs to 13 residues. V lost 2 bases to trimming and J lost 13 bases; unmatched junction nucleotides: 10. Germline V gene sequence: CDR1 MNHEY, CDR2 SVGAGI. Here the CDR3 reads CASSYILRDRLYF. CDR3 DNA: TGTGCCAGCAGTTACATACTCCGGGACAGGCTTTACTTC.

The CDR3 loop is CASSQSGGGPNEKLFF. The CDR3 region has the DNA TGTGCCAGCAGCCAAAGCGGGGGGGGACCGAATGAAAAACTGTTTTTT. V and J are TRBV14 and TRBJ1-4; TRBD1 is a possible D gene (5 bases). The CDR3 extends over 16 amino acids. V shed 2 bases and J shed 5 bases, with 15 bases lying between them. The germline gives CDR1 SGHDN, CDR2 FVKESK.

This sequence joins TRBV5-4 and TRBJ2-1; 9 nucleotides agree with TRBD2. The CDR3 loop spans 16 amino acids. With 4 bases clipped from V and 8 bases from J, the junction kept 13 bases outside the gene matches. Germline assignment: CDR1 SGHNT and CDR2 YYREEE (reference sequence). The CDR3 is CASSPGLGRGGDEQFF. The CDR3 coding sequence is TGTGCCAGCAGCCCCGGCCTCGGGCGGGGGGGCGATGAGCAGTTCTTC.

The CDR3 is CASSLEMGTGGTYGYTF. The CDR3 bases are TGCGCCAGCAGCTTGGAAATGGGGACAGGGGGCACCTATGGCTACACCTTC. This chain links TRBV5-1 with TRBJ1-2, with 12 bases lining up with TRBD1. CDR3 length: 17 amino acids. Germline trimming cut 0 bases from V and 4 bases from J; bases unmatched to any gene: 7. The germline V gene encodes CDR1 SGHRS and CDR2 YFSETQ.

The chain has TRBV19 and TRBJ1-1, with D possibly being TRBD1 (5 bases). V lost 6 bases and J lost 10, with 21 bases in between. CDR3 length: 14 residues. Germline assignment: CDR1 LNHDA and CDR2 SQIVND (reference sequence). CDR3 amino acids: CASSLTTGVYGAFF. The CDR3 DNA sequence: TGTGCCAGTAGCCTCACCACAGGAGTCTACGGAGCTTTCTTT.

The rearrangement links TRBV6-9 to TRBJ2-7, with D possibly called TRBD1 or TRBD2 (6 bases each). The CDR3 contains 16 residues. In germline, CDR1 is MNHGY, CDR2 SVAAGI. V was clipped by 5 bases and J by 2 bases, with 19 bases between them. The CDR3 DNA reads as TGTGCCAGCAGTGAAGGGGGGCAGGCGCTCGCCTACGAGCAGTACTTC. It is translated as CASSEGGQALAYEQYF.

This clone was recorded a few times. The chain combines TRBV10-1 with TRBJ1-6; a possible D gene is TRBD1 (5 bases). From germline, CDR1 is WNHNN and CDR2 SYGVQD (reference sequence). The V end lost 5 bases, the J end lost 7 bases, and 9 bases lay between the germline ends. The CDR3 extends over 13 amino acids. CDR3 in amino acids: CASSRDANSPLHF. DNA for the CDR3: TGCGCCAGCAGTCGGGACGCAAATTCACCCCTCCACTTT.

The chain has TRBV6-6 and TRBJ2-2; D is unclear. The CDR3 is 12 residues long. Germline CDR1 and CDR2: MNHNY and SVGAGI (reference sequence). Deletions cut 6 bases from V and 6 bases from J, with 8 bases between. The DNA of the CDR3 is TGTGCCAGCAGCCACCTACCCGGGGAGCTGTTTTTT. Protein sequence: CASSHLPGELFF.

DNA for the CDR3: TGCGCCAGCAGCCAAGATCTTCGGGGACCCTACAATGAGCAGTTCTTC. Translated, it gives CASSQDLRGPYNEQFF. The J gene is TRBJ2-1, the V gene TRBV4-1; D may correspond to TRBD1 or TRBD2 (5 bases each). Germline assignment: CDR1 MGHRA and CDR2 YSYEKL. V lost 0 bases, J lost 2 bases, and 11 bases lay in between. CDR3 length: 16 residues.

The CDR3 protein is CASSLPTSNNEQFF. The CDR3 DNA reads TGTGCCAGCAGCTTGCCGACAAGCAACAATGAGCAGTTCTTC. The J gene is TRBJ2-1, the V gene TRBV5-4; no definite D call. V gave up 1 base and J gave up 5 bases, with 10 bases separating them. CDR1 is SGHNT and CDR2 is YYREEE in the germline V gene (reference sequence). CDR3 length: 14 amino acids.

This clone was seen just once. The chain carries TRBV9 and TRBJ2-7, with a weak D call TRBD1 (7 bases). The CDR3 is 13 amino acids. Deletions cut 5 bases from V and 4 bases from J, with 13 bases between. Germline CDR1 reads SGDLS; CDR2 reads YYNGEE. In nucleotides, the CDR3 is TGTGCCAGCAGTGGGGCAGGGGGGTACGAGCAGTACTTC. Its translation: CASSGAGGYEQYF. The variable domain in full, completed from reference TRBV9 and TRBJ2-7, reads DSGVTQTPKHLITATGQRVTLRCSPRSGDLSVYWYQQSLDQGLQFLIQYYNGEERAKGNILERFSAQQFPDLHSELNLSSLELGDSALYFCASSGAGGYEQYFGPGTRLTVT.

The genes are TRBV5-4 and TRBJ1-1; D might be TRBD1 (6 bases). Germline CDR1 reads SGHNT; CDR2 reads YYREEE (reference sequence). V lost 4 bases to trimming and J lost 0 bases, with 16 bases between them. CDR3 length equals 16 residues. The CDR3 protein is CASSQGGGRMNTEAFF. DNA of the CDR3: TGTGCCAGCAGCCAAGGCGGGGGGCGGATGAACACTGAAGCTTTCTTT.

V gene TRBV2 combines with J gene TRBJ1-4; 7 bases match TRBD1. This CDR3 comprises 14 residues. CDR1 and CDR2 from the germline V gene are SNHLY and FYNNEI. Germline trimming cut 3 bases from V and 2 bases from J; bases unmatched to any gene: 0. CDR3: CASSEGQTNEKLFF. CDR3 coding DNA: TGTGCCAGCAGTGAGGGACAGACTAATGAAAAACTGTTTTTT.

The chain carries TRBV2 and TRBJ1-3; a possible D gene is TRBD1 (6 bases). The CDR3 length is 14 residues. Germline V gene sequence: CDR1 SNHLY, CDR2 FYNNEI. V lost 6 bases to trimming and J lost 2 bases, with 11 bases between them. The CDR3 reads CASRGNRAGNTIYF. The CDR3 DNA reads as TGTGCCAGCAGGGGGAACAGGGCTGGAAACACCATATATTTT.

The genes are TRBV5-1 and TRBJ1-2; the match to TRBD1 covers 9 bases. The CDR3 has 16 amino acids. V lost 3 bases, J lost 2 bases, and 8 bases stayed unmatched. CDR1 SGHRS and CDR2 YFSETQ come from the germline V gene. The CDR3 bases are TGCGCCAGCAGCTCCGGGACAGGGATAACAAACTATGGCTACACCTTC. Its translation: CASSSGTGITNYGYTF.

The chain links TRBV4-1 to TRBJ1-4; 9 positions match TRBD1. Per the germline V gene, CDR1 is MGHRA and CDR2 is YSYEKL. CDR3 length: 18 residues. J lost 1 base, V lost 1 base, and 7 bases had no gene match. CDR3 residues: CASSQGTGEPLTNEKLFF. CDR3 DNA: TGCGCCAGCAGCCAAGGGACAGGGGAGCCTTTAACTAATGAAAAACTGTTTTTT.

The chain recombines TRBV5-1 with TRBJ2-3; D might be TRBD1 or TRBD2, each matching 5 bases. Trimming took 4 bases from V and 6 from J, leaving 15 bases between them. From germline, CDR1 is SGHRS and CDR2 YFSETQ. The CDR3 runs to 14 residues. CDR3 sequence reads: CASSPGDGADTQYF. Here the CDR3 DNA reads TGCGCCAGCAGCCCTGGAGACGGGGCGGATACGCAGTATTTT.

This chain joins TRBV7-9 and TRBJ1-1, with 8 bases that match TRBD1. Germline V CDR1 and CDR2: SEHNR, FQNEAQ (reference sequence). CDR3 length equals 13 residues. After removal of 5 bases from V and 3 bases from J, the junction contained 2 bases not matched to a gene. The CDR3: CASSQTGDTEAFF. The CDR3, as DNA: TGTGCCAGCAGCCAGACAGGGGACACTGAAGCTTTCTTT.

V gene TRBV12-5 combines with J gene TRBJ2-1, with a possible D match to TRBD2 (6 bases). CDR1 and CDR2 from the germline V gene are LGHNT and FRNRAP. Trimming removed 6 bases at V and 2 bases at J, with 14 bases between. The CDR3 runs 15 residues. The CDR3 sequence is CASGRDSQPYNEQFF. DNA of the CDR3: TGTGCTAGTGGACGGGACTCCCAACCCTACAATGAGCAGTTCTTC.

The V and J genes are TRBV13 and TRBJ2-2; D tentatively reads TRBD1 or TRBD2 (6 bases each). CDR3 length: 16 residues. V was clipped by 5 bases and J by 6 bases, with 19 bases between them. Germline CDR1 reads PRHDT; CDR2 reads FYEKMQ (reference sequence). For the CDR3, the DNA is TGTGCCAGCAGCCACCTAACGGGGGCTTTTGCCGGGGAGCTGTTTTTT. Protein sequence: CASSHLTGAFAGELFF.

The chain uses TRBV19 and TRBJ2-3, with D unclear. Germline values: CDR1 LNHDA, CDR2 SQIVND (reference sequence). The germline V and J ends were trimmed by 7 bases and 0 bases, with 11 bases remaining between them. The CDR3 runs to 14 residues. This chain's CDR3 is CASTDFSSTDTQYF. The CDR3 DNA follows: TGTGCCAGTACGGATTTTTCGAGCACAGATACGCAGTATTTT.

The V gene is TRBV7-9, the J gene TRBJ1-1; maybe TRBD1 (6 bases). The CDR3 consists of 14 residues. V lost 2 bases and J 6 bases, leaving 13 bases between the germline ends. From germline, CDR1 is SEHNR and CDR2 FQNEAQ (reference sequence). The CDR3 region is CASSLLSRGSEAFF. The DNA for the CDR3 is TGTGCCAGCAGCTTATTGAGCAGGGGATCTGAAGCTTTCTTT.

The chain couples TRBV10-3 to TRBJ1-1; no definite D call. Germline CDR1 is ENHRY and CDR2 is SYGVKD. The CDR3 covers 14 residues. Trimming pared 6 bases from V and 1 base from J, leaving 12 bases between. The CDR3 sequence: CAISPSTENTEAFF. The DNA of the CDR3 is TGTGCCATCAGCCCCAGTACGGAGAACACTGAAGCTTTCTTT.

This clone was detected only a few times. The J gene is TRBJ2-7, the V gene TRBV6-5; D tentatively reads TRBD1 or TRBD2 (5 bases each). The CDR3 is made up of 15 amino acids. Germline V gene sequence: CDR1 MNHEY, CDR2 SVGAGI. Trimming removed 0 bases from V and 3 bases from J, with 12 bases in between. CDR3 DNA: TGTGCCAGCAGTTACTCGAGGGCAGGGCGCTACGAGCAGTACTTC. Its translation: CASSYSRAGRYEQYF.

For the CDR3, the DNA is TGCGCCAGCAGCACAAACGTAGGTGGGGCCAACGTCCTGACTTTC. This encodes CASSTNVGGANVLTF. The chain recombines TRBV5-1 with TRBJ2-6; D not certain. Germline CDR1 SGHRS, CDR2 YFSETQ. Between the trimmed V and J ends, which lost 4 bases and 3 bases, there was a span of 11 bases. The CDR3 covers 15 residues.

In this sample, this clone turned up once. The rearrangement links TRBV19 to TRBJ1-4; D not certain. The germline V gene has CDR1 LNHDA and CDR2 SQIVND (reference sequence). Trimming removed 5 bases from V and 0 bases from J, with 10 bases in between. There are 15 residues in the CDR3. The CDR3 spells CASSPQTTTNEKLFF. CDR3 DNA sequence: TGTGCCAGTAGTCCACAGACCACAACTAATGAAAAACTGTTTTTT.

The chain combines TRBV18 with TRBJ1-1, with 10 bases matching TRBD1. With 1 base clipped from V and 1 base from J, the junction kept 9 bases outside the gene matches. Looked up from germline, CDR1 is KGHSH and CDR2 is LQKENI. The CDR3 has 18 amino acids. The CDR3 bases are TGTGCCAGCTCACCACTTCGGACAGGGGGGCCAGGGAACACTGAAGCTTTCTTT. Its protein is CASSPLRTGGPGNTEAFF.

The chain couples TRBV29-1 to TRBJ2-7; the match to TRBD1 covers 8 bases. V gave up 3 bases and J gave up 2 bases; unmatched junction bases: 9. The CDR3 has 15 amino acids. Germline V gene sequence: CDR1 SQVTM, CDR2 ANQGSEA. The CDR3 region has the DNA TGCAGCGTTGAGCTCCGCGGGACAGGCCCCTACGAGCAGTACTTC. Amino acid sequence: CSVELRGTGPYEQYF.

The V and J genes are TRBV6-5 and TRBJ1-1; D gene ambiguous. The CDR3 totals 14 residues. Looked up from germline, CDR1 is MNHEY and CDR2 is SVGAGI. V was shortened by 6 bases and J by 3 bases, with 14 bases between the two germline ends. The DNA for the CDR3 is TGTGCCAGCAGCCGGACGGAGGCCTACACTGAAGCTTTCTTT. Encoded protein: CASSRTEAYTEAFF.